This TCR beta chain is drawn from a study of CD8 T cells in Susac syndrome. Random hexamers primed reverse transcription of about 0.5 to 1 ug RNA. TCRdb re-derived calls from the immunoSEQ multiplex PCR reads in MiXCR, one entry per CDR3 protein. This table has 150,000 to 200,000 distinct CDR3 sequences, roughly 95% appearing once. This clonotype appeared a single time. The CDR3 consists of 15 residues. CDR1 is LGHNA, CDR2 YNFKEQ, per germline. The germline V and J ends were trimmed by 4 bases and 5 bases, with 17 bases remaining between them. The chain is built from TRBV4-2 and TRBJ2-5; the D gene is possibly TRBD2 (7 bases). Sequenced sample: CD4+ T cells from PBMCs. This sequence originates from a human donor with multiple sclerosis. The CDR3 sequence is CASSPLEGGGETQYF. In DNA, the CDR3 is TGTGCCAGCAGCCCCCTTGAGGGGGGAGGGGAGACCCAGTACTTC.